A selection of T cell receptor beta chains follows, all from one sample in a study of OX40 agonist ivuxolimab in advanced cancers. The table came from immunoSEQ multiplex PCR; TCRdb's copy has only in-frame clones and leaves some out. Of tens of thousands of clones listed, 88% were seen once; the top ten hold under 0.75%. Sequencing was performed on CD4+ or CD8+ T cells sorted from blood, taken in a trial of the OX40 agonist ivuxolimab. The receptors here all came from an adult with an advanced solid tumor such as melanoma, head and neck, liver or kidney cancer. The CDR3 runs from the conserved cysteine through the conserved F or W. The D gene is left open where the match is weak. Clone size appears in some rows only: once, few, many, or a class for an expanded clone.

>TRBJ2-5|-|TRBV6-6|-
CASSYPGSQETQYF
TGTGCCAGCAGTTACCCTGGATCCCAAGAGACCCAGTACTTC
>TRBJ2-7|TRBD1|TRBV10-1|-
CASSDQGQGLNEQYF
TGCGCCAGCAGTGACCAAGGACAGGGTCTCAACGAGCAGTACTTC
>TRBJ2-5|TRBD2|TRBV19|-
CASTPGLAEEGTQYF
TGTGCCAGTACCCCTGGACTAGCTGAGGAGGGGACCCAGTACTTC
>TRBJ2-2|-|TRBV30|-
CAWSLPGELFF
TGTGCCTGGAGCCTACCCGGGGAGCTGTTTTTT
>TRBJ1-4|TRBD1|TRBV28|-
CASRTGGANEKLFF
TGTGCCAGCAGGACAGGGGGCGCTAATGAAAAACTGTTTTTT
>TRBJ1-1|TRBD1|TRBV14|-
CASSQGLQGARTEAFF
TGTGCCAGCAGCCAAGGCCTACAGGGGGCTAGGACTGAAGCTTTCTTT
>TRBJ2-3|TRBD2|TRBV7-6|-
CASSLELGATYQRGLATQYF
TGTGCCAGCAGCTTAGAATTAGGGGCGACGTACCAAAGAGGACTAGCGACGCAGTATTTT
>TRBJ1-3|-|TRBV28|-
CASILGGEGGNTIYF
TGTGCCAGCATCCTTGGGGGAGAGGGTGGAAACACCATATATTTT
>TRBJ2-2|-|TRBV28|-
CASSLLGTNTGELFF
TGTGCCAGCAGTTTACTGGGGACGAACACCGGGGAGCTGTTTTTT
>TRBJ1-2|-|TRBV5-1|-
CASSPPLQEGGYTF
TGCGCCAGCAGTCCCCCCCTCCAGGAGGGTGGCTACACCTTC
>TRBJ1-5|-|TRBV21-1|-
CASSKSADSNQPQHF
TGTGCCAGCAGCAAATCCGCCGATAGCAATCAGCCCCAGCATTTT
>TRBJ2-5|TRBD2|TRBV5-6|once
CASLRTSGRKETQYF
TGTGCCAGCCTCCGGACTAGCGGGAGGAAGGAGACCCAGTACTTC
>TRBJ2-7|-|TRBV9|once
CASSVGTAYEQYF
TGTGCCAGCAGCGTAGGCACAGCCTACGAGCAGTACTTC
>TRBJ1-1|-|TRBV19|-
CASSSRQAEAFF
TGTGCCAGTAGTTCTCGACAGGCTGAAGCTTTCTTT
>TRBJ1-1|-|TRBV6-5|-
CASSVGISGTEAFF
TGTGCCAGCAGTGTGGGTATCAGCGGCACTGAAGCTTTCTTT
>TRBJ2-5|TRBD2|TRBV2|-
CASTRLAGGPGETQYF
TGTGCCAGCACACGACTAGCGGGAGGGCCAGGAGAGACCCAGTACTTC